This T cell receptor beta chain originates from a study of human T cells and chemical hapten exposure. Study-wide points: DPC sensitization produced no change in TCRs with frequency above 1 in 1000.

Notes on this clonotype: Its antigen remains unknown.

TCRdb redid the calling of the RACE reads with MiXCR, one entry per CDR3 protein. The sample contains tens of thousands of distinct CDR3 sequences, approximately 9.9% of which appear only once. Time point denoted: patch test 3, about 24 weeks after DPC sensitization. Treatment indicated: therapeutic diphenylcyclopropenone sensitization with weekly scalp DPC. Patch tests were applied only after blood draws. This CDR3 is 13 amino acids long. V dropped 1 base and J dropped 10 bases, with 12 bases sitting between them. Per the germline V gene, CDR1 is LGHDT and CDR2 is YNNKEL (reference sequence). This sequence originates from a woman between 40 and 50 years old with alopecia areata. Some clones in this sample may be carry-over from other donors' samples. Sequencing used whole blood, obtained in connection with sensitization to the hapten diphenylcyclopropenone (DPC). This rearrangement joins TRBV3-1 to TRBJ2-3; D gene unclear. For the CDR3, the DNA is TGTGCCAGCAGCCAAGGGGGTCAGAAGTCGCAGTATTTT. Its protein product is CASSQGGQKSQYF.